This TCR beta chain emerged from a study of Ad26.COV2.S vaccination and SARS-CoV-2 variants. Study-wide results and caveats: Vaccinated and placebo-treated recipients had similar non-spike TCR breadth.

Libraries were prepared by immunoSEQ multiplex PCR; TCRdb keeps only in-frame clonotypes and omits some of them. The table records 300,000 to 350,000 clones, roughly 91% of them present only once. In regard to this clone: No antigen is known for it.

The CDR3 is 13 amino acids. J lost 8 bases, V lost 5 bases, and 7 bases had no gene match. Germline values: CDR1 GTSNPN, CDR2 SVGIG (reference sequence). Regarding treatment: approximately 18 received Ad26.COV2.S at low or high dose, single or two shots; several received placebo; per-sample allocation not given. On day 63 after the first injection, vaccine and placebo recipients gave samples. This specimen consisted of peripheral blood, obtained in a trial of Ad26.COV2.S vaccine versus placebo. This receptor was obtained from a person between 18 and 65 years old who received the Ad26.COV2.S COVID-19 vaccine or a placebo. The V call is TRBV30, the J call TRBJ1-4; 8 nucleotides match TRBD1. Here the CDR3 reads CAWCPQGGEKLFF. The CDR3 region has the DNA TGTGCCTGGTGCCCACAGGGGGGCGAAAAACTGTTTTTT. Full variable domain (outside the CDR3, taken from reference TRBV30 and TRBJ1-4): SQTIHQWPATLVQPVGSPLSLECTVEGTSNPNLYWYRQAAGRGLQLLFYSVGIGQISSEVPQNLSASRPQDRQFILSSKKLLLSDSGFYLCAWCPQGGEKLFFGSGTQLSVL.